This TCR beta chain derives from a study of blood T cell repertoires in COVID-19. The method was immunoSEQ multiplex PCR; TCRdb's version includes in-frame clones alone and lacks a portion of them. Here the sample spans roughly 220,000 clones, roughly 82% being singletons. Between the trimmed V and J ends, which lost 2 bases and 5 bases, there was a span of 9 bases. CDR3 length: 14 residues. Germline V gene sequence: CDR1 SEHNR, CDR2 FQNEAQ (reference sequence). This clone was detected only once. Other DNA sequences within the sample encode an identical CDR3. The TCR originated in a woman aged 40 to 50 who had recovered from COVID-19. Specimen: peripheral blood. The chain links TRBV7-9 to TRBJ1-4; TRBD1 is a possible D gene (5 bases). CDR3 bases: TGTGCCAGCAGCTTACAGGGTTTAAATGAAAAACTGTTTTTT. Residues: CASSLQGLNEKLFF.